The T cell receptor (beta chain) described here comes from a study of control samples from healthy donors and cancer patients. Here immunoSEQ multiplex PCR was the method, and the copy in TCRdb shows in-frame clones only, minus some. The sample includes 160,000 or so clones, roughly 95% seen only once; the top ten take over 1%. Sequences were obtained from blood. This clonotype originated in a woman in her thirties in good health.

CDR3 in amino acids: CASSTQGNEQFF. The CDR3 coding sequence is TGTGCCAGCAGTACACAGGGGAATGAGCAGTTCTTC. The V call is TRBV12-3 or TRBV12-4, the J call TRBJ2-1; 7 bases map to TRBD1. There are 12 residues in the CDR3. Germline trimming cut 5 bases from V and 7 bases from J; bases unmatched to any gene: 2.